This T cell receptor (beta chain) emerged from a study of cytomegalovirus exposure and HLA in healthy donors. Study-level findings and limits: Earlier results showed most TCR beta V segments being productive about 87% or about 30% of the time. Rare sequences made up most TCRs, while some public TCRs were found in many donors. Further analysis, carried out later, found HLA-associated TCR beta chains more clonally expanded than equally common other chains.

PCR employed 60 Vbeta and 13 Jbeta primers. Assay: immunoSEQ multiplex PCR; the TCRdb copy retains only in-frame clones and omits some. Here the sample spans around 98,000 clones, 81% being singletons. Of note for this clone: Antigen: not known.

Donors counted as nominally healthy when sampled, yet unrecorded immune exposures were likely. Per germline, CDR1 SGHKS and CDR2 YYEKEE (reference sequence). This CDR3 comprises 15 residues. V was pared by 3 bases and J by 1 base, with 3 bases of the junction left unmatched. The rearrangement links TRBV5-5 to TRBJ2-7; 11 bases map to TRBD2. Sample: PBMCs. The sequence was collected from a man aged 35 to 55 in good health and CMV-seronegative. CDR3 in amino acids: CASSSTSGGSYEQYF. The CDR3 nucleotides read TGTGCCAGCAGCTCAACTAGCGGGGGATCCTACGAGCAGTACTTC.